The rows below give T cell receptor beta chains drawn from one sample of a study of T cells in Graves' hyperthyroidism and ophthalmopathy. Each CDR3 protein gets one entry after TCRdb re-called the multiplex PCR reads with MiXCR. The profile shows around 600,000 distinct CDR3 sequences, 12% to 15% of them singletons. The source material was blood. The source of these receptors is a woman under 30 with Graves' ophthalmopathy. Each CDR3 is given with its conserved first and last residue. A D gene is named only where the DNA matches it firmly. Size values are once, few and many counts, or a class for expanded clones, and some rows have none.

d_gene,v_gene,j_gene,abundance,CDR3nt,CDR3aa
NA,TRBV28,TRBJ2-7,many,TGTGCCAGCAGTGGAGGGACCCAGTACGAGCAGTACTTC,CASSGGTQYEQYF
NA,TRBV6-1,TRBJ1-5,many,TGTGCCAGCAGTGAAGGGTGGAATCAGCCCCAGCATTTT,CASSEGWNQPQHF
NA,TRBV4-1,TRBJ1-5,NA,TGCGCCAGCAGCCAAGATCTAGGGGCCAATCAGCCCCAGCATTTT,CASSQDLGANQPQHF
NA,TRBV10-3,TRBJ2-7,many,TGTGCCATCGGTGGGCAGGGGCAATCTCCCCTACGCGAGCAGTACTTC,CAIGGQGQSPLREQYF
NA,TRBV2,TRBJ2-4,many,TGTGCCAGCAGTGAGACGGGGATAGCCAAAAACATTCAGTACTTC,CASSETGIAKNIQYF
TRBD1,TRBV5-6,TRBJ1-1,many,TGTGCCAGCAGCCGCCGCAGGGGGTACATGAACACTGAAGCTTTCTTT,CASSRRRGYMNTEAFF
TRBD1,TRBV7-2,TRBJ2-7,many,TGTGCCAGCACCCACGGGGACAGGGTTGGCGAGCAGTACTTC,CASTHGDRVGEQYF
TRBD1,TRBV28,TRBJ1-1,many,TGTGCCAGCAGTTTATACCACAGGGGGCTGGACACTGAAGCTTTCTTT,CASSLYHRGLDTEAFF
NA,TRBV7-3,TRBJ1-3,many,TGTGCCAGCAGCTCCGGGACAGGAAACACCATATATTTT,CASSSGTGNTIYF
NA,TRBV18,TRBJ1-3,few,TGTGCCAGCTCACCACCGAGTAACTCTGGAAACACCATATATTTT,CASSPPSNSGNTIYF
TRBD2,TRBV6-5,TRBJ2-7,many,TGTGCCAGCAGTTACGAGCGGGATTCATACGAGCAGTACTTC,CASSYERDSYEQYF
TRBD2,TRBV10-3,TRBJ2-7,many,TGTGCCATCAGTGTCGGCGGGAGCTGGTCCTACGAGCAGTACTTC,CAISVGGSWSYEQYF
TRBD1,TRBV2,TRBJ2-3,few,TGTGCCAGTCGACAGGGCGTTAGCACAGATACGCAGTATTTT,CASRQGVSTDTQYF
TRBD2,TRBV30,TRBJ2-1,few,TGTGCCGTAGATCTGACGGGAGGGTCCTATGAGCAGTTCTTC,CAVDLTGGSYEQFF
NA,TRBV6-1,TRBJ2-7,many,TGTGCCAGCGATCTTGGGATCGCCTACGAGCAGTACTTC,CASDLGIAYEQYF
NA,TRBV18,TRBJ2-7,NA,TGTGCCAGCTCACCACGTACCCAGGGCCACGAGCAGTACTTC,CASSPRTQGHEQYF
NA,TRBV12-3/TRBV12-4,TRBJ1-2,few,TGTGCCAGCAGTGAACGCTACGGCGGTGACTATGGCTACACCTTC,CASSERYGGDYGYTF
NA,TRBV7-2,TRBJ1-5,many,TGTGCCAGCAAATGGGGGAGCAATCAGCCCCAGCATTTT,CASKWGSNQPQHF
NA,TRBV20-1,TRBJ1-1,few,TGCAGTGCTACCTCCACTCGCTTGGGCACTGAAGCTTTCTTT,CSATSTRLGTEAFF
TRBD2,TRBV3-1,TRBJ2-1,many,TGTGCCAGCAGCCAAGTGGCGGGAGTGGCTCTGTACAATGAGCAGTTCTTC,CASSQVAGVALYNEQFF
TRBD2,TRBV2,TRBJ2-3,many,TGTGCCAGCAGTGATTCTAGCGGGAGGGTTACAGATACGCAGTATTTT,CASSDSSGRVTDTQYF
NA,TRBV20-1,TRBJ2-1,NA,TGCAGTGCCTATTATGGGAATGAGCAGTTCTTC,CSAYYGNEQFF
NA,TRBV6-1,TRBJ2-3,many,TGTGCCAGCAGTGAACACCCGGGAACAGATACGCAGTATTTT,CASSEHPGTDTQYF
TRBD2,TRBV28,TRBJ2-2,many,TGTGCCAGCAGTTTGAGGACTAGCGGTTTCGGGGAGCTGTTTTTT,CASSLRTSGFGELFF
TRBD2,TRBV27,TRBJ2-1,many,TGTGCCAGCAGTTTACCAAGACTAGCGGGTAACTACAATGAGCAGTTCTTC,CASSLPRLAGNYNEQFF
NA,TRBV7-6,TRBJ2-1,few,TGTGCCAGCAGCTTAGTTAGTGCCTTTAACAATGAGCAGTTCTTC,CASSLVSAFNNEQFF
NA,TRBV28,TRBJ1-1,many,TGTGCCAGCAGTCCCTCGGACGGGGGCCCGAATGAAGCTTTCTTT,CASSPSDGGPNEAFF
NA,TRBV9,TRBJ2-3,few,TGTGCCAGCAGCGTAGACCCGGGCGTCGGGGGCACAGATACGCAGTATTTT,CASSVDPGVGGTDTQYF
TRBD2,TRBV2,TRBJ2-1,NA,TGTGCCAGCAGTGAAGGACTAGCGGCTTACAATGAGCAGTTCTTC,CASSEGLAAYNEQFF
NA,TRBV27,TRBJ1-1,many,TGTGCCAGCAGTTTGCATCGGGATCACACTGAAGCTTTCTTT,CASSLHRDHTEAFF
NA,TRBV28,TRBJ2-4,many,TGTGCCAGCAGTTTTCAGGGGCTGGATAACATTCAGTACTTC,CASSFQGLDNIQYF
TRBD2,TRBV19,TRBJ2-1,few,TGTGCCAGTAGTATTGGCCTAGCGGGGATGGGCTCCTACAATGAGCAGTTCTTC,CASSIGLAGMGSYNEQFF
NA,TRBV5-1,TRBJ1-1,many,TGCGCCAGCAGCGCCCGCCGGGGGTTGAACACTGAAGCTTTCTTT,CASSARRGLNTEAFF
NA,TRBV2,TRBJ2-4,many,TGTGCCAGCAAACGGACAGCATACAGGACTGAGGGCAAAAACATTCAGTACTTC,CASKRTAYRTEGKNIQYF
TRBD2,TRBV20-1,TRBJ2-3,many,TGCAGTGCCCCGCTAGCGGGAGTGGAAGCAGATACGCAGTATTTT,CSAPLAGVEADTQYF
NA,TRBV6-5,TRBJ2-7,many,TGTGCCAGCAGTTACCGAAACAGGGAGCACGAGCAGTACTTC,CASSYRNREHEQYF
NA,TRBV5-6,TRBJ2-7,many,TGTGCCAGCAGCTGGGAACAGGGTACCTACGAGCAGTACTTC,CASSWEQGTYEQYF
TRBD2,TRBV6-2/TRBV6-3,TRBJ2-1,few,TGTGCCAGCAGTTACTCTACTAGCGGGACGACCTCCTACAATGAGCAGTTCTTC,CASSYSTSGTTSYNEQFF
NA,TRBV15,TRBJ2-7,few,TGTGCCACCAGCACCCGCCCCTCTGCTCCCTCCTACGAGCAGTACTTC,CATSTRPSAPSYEQYF
NA,TRBV11-2,TRBJ1-5,many,TGTGCCAGCAGCCCAATCTCCGGGTCGTATAGCAATCAGCCCCAGCATTTT,CASSPISGSYSNQPQHF
TRBD2,TRBV12-5,TRBJ2-5,many,TGTGCTAGTGCCCCGGGGTTAGCGGGACTCCAAGAGACCCAGTACTTC,CASAPGLAGLQETQYF
NA,TRBV7-2,TRBJ2-7,NA,TGTGCCAGCAGCTTATCGTGGTCGGATGAGCAGTACTTC,CASSLSWSDEQYF
NA,TRBV7-9,TRBJ2-6,NA,TGTGCCAGCAGCCCCCACGGGAAGGCAGTCTCTGGGGCCAACGTCCTGACTTTC,CASSPHGKAVSGANVLTF
NA,TRBV9,TRBJ1-1,NA,TGTGCCAGCAGCGTAGAAGCAGGGGCGAACACTGAAGCTTTCTTT,CASSVEAGANTEAFF
TRBD1,TRBV28,TRBJ1-2,NA,TGTGCCAGCAGGTATAAAAGGACAGGAGATGGCTACACCTTC,CASRYKRTGDGYTF
NA,TRBV7-2,TRBJ2-7,many,TGTGCCAGCAGCTCGACTAGGGGCTACGAGCAGTACTTC,CASSSTRGYEQYF
TRBD2,TRBV4-1,TRBJ2-3,NA,TGCGCCAGCAGCCTAACATCCGGGACTAGCGGGAGTCGGGATACGCAGTATTTT,CASSLTSGTSGSRDTQYF
NA,TRBV28,TRBJ2-7,many,TGTGCCAGCAGTCCCCCCCCGGCAGGACTTTACGAGCAGTACTTC,CASSPPPAGLYEQYF
TRBD2,TRBV6-1,TRBJ2-2,few,TGTGCCAGCAGTTCCGAGGGACTAGCGGGAGGGCCATTCACCGGGGAGCTGTTTTTT,CASSSEGLAGGPFTGELFF
NA,TRBV7-9,TRBJ2-3,many,TGTGCCAGCTCGTTCTTCTTCACAGATACGCAGTATTTT,CASSFFFTDTQYF
TRBD2,TRBV5-1,TRBJ2-3,many,TGCGCCAGCAGCTTCCTAGCGGGGCAAGATACGCAGTATTTT,CASSFLAGQDTQYF
NA,TRBV5-1,TRBJ2-2,few,TGCGCCAGCAGCTTAGGGAAAAGGGACACCGGGGAGCTGTTTTTT,CASSLGKRDTGELFF